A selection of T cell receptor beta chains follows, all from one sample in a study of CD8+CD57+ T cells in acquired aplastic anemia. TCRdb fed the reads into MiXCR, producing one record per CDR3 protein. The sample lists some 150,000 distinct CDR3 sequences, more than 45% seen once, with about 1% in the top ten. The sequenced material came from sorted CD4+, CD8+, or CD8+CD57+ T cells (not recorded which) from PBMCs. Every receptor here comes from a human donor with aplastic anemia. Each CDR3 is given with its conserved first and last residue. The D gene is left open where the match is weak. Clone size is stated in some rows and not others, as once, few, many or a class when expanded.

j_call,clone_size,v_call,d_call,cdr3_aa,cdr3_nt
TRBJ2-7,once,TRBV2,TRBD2,CASHGLAGRSSYEQYF,TGTGCCAGCCACGGACTAGCGGGGAGGAGCTCCTACGAGCAGTACTTC
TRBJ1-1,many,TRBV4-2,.,CASSQGRLTLNTEAFF,TGTGCCAGCAGCCAAGGCCGTCTAACTCTGAACACTGAAGCTTTCTTT
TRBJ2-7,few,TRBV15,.,CATSNRNYEQYF,TGTGCCACCAGCAACAGGAACTACGAGCAGTACTTC
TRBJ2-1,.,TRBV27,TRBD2,CASSSLSSGGAKGFF,TGTGCCAGCAGTTCGCTATCTAGCGGGGGGGCCAAGGGGTTCTTC
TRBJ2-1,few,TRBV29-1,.,CSASGIRGNEQFF,TGCAGCGCCTCCGGGATTAGAGGGAATGAGCAGTTCTTC
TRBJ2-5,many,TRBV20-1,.,CSARHLNQETQYF,TGCAGTGCCAGACACCTGAACCAAGAGACCCAGTACTTC
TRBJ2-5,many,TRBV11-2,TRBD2,CASSWGGGAFQTQYF,TGTGCCAGCAGCTGGGGCGGGGGGGCCTTCCAGACCCAGTACTTC
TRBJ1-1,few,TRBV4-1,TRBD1,CASSQGTGKTTAMNTEAFF,TGCGCCAGCAGCCAAGGGACAGGAAAAACAACGGCAATGAACACTGAAGCTTTCTTT
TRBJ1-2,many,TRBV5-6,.,CASSLGPTGLNYGYTF,TGTGCCAGCAGCTTGGGTCCTACGGGACTGAACTATGGCTACACCTTC
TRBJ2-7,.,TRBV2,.,CASRDSYEQYF,TGTGCCAGCAGGGACAGTTACGAGCAGTACTTC
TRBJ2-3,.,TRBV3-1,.,CASSQDPDSSTQYF,TGTGCCAGCAGCCAAGACCCCGACTCAAGTACGCAGTATTTT
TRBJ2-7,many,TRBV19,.,CASSIRSGSESGYF,TGTGCCAGTAGTATCCGTTCGGGATCGGAATCTGGGTACTTC
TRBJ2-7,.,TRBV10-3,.,CAISKETYEQYF,TGTGCCATCAGTAAGGAGACCTACGAGCAGTACTTC
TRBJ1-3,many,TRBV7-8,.,CASSVGRNSGNTIYF,TGTGCCAGCAGCGTAGGACGGAACTCTGGAAACACCATATATTTT
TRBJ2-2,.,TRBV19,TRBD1,CASMFQGATGELFF,TGTGCCAGTATGTTCCAGGGGGCTACCGGGGAGCTGTTTTTT
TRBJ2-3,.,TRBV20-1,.,CSPGTSSTDTQYF,TGCAGTCCCGGGACTTCTAGCACAGATACGCAGTATTTT